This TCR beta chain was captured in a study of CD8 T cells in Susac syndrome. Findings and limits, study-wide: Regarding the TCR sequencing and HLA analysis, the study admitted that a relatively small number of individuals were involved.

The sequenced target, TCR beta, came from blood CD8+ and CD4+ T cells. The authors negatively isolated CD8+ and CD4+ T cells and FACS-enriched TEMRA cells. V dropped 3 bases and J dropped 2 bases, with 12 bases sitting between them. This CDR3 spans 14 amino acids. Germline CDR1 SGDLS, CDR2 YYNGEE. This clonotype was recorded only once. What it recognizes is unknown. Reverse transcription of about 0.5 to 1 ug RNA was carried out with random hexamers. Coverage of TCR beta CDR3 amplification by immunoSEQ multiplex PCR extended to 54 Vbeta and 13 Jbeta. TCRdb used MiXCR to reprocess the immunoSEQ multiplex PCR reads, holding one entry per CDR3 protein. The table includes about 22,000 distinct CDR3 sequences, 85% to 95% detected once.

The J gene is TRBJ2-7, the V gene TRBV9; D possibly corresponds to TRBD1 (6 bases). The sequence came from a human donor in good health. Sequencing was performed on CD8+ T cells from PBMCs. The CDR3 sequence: CASSGRDTPYEQYF. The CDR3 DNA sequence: TGTGCCAGCAGCGGCCGGGACACCCCCTACGAGCAGTACTTC.